This TCR beta chain was found in a study of HIV-infected children after antiretroviral therapy interruption. About the research overall: Interruption-arm sampling covered weeks 0, 12, interruption end (24 or 48), and about 3 years post-study.

This clonotype was found many times. Stated treatment: PENTA 11 planned treatment interruption arm or continuous ART arm. Unique molecular identifiers were included in an RNA-based 3' RACE TCR library. TCRdb independently ran MiXCR on the 3' RACE reads; one entry per CDR3 protein. The data show about 46,000 distinct CDR3 sequences, with roughly 4.5% seen just once and 0.6% to 0.85% held by the top ten. The CDR3 length is 15 residues. V lost 4 bases to trimming and J lost 3 bases, with 15 bases between them. Looked up from germline, CDR1 is SGHAT and CDR2 is FQNNGV. The source of this sequence is a pool of human donors with HIV. The chain combines TRBV11-2 with TRBJ1-2; unclear D gene. The specimen was CD45RA+ CD4+ T cells from PBMCs, pooled from several time points, collected from a donor given antiretroviral therapy, either interrupted or continuous. Subset: naive CD4+ CD45RA+ CD45RO- T cells. CDR3 DNA: TGTGCCAGCAGCTCCCTGACCTTCGCTGACTATGGCTACACCTTC. Amino acid sequence: CASSSLTFADYGYTF.